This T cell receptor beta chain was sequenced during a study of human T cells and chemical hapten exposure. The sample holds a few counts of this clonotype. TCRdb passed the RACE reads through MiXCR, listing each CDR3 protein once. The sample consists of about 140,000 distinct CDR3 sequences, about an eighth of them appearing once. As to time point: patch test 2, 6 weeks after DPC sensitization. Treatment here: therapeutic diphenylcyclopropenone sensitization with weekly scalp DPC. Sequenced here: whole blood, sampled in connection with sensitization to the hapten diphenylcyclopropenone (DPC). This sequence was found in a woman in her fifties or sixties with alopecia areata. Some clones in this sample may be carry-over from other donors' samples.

This chain's CDR3 is CASSQATGLAGQETQYF. The CDR3 DNA reads TGTGCCAGCAGCCAAGCAACGGGACTAGCCGGGCAAGAGACCCAGTACTTC. The chain recombines TRBV4-2 with TRBJ2-5; 9 bases line up with TRBD2. The CDR3 has 17 amino acids. V was pared by 1 base and J by 2 bases, with 8 bases of the junction left unmatched. From germline, CDR1 is LGHNA and CDR2 YNFKEQ.